This T cell receptor (beta chain) was recovered during a study of cytomegalovirus exposure and HLA in healthy donors. In the PCR, 60 Vbeta and 13 Jbeta primers were used. The repertoire was sequenced with immunoSEQ multiplex PCR; TCRdb's copy has only in-frame clones and lacks some. The table includes 100,000 to 120,000 clones, 65% to 85% detected once. This clonotype was obtained from a woman aged 25 to 39 in good health and CMV-seropositive. The sample comprised PBMCs.

The CDR3 protein is CASTIAGGLRETQYF. The CDR3 coding sequence is TGTGCCAGCACCATAGCGGGGGGGCTAAGAGAGACCCAGTACTTC. This chain uses TRBV5-4 with TRBJ2-5; 11 nucleotides agree with TRBD2. The CDR3 consists of 15 residues. CDR1 and CDR2 (germline): SGHNT, YYREEE (reference sequence). Trimming removed 6 bases from V and 4 bases from J; junction bases left unmatched: 8.